Below, one T cell receptor (beta chain) is given with its context. These data are taken from a study of T cells in localized non-small cell lung cancer. Data came from immunoSEQ multiplex PCR; TCRdb stores just in-frame clones and leaves some out. The table shows some 1,800 clones, with 30% to 45% occurring only once. The CDR3 runs 18 residues. Trimming at V came to 10 bases and at J to 5 bases, leaving 20 bases not matched to a gene. CDR1 is MNHGY, CDR2 SAAAGT, per germline. This TCR came from a woman aged 35 to 69 with stage II lung adenocarcinoma. The sample was lung tumor tissue, taken before any cancer treatment. The rearrangement joins TRBV6-8 to TRBJ2-2; 9 positions match TRBD1. CDR3 sequence reads: CATQTTPSGQGRTGELFF. CDR3 DNA sequence: TGTGCCACTCAGACCACCCCCTCAGGACAGGGGAGAACCGGGGAGCTGTTTTTT.